These T cell receptor beta chains were read from a single sample in a study of control samples from healthy donors and cancer patients. TCRdb's table, derived via immunoSEQ multiplex PCR, lists solely in-frame clones and lacks some. This table has just over 150,000 clones, 93% appearing once. Material for sequencing was blood. The receptors here all came from a middle-aged man in good health. CDR3s include the opening cysteine and the closing phenylalanine or tryptophan. Fields, in order: J gene, clone size, V gene, D gene, CDR3 protein, CDR3 DNA. A D gene is named only where the DNA matches it firmly. Part of the rows lack a size; the others show once, few, many or a class for expanded clones.

TRBJ2-7 | . | TRBV27 | . | CASSPRVPYEQYF | TGTGCCAGCAGCCCCAGGGTGCCCTACGAGCAGTACTTC
TRBJ2-2 | . | TRBV10-3 | . | CAISEQGNTGELFF | TGTGCCATCAGTGAGCAGGGGAACACCGGGGAGCTGTTTTTT
TRBJ2-1 | . | TRBV6-5 | TRBD1 | CASILNPRQGGGQFF | TGTGCCAGCATTCTCAACCCGCGACAGGGTGGGGGGCAGTTCTTC
TRBJ2-1 | . | TRBV15 | TRBD1 | CATSIDRGHEQFF | TGTGCCACCAGCATCGACAGGGGCCATGAGCAGTTCTTC
TRBJ2-1 | . | TRBV13 | TRBD2 | CATAGRDNEQFF | TGTGCCACTGCGGGGAGGGACAATGAGCAGTTCTTC
TRBJ2-7 | . | TRBV27 | TRBD2 | CASSMKGTSGNYEQYF | TGTGCCAGCAGTATGAAGGGGACTAGCGGAAACTACGAGCAGTACTTC
TRBJ1-1 | once | TRBV28 | . | CASRGTIGAFF | TGTGCCAGCAGGGGGACAATCGGAGCTTTCTTT
TRBJ1-1 | . | TRBV6-5 | . | CASKGVWITEAFF | TGTGCCTCCAAAGGGGTATGGATCACTGAAGCTTTCTTT
TRBJ2-3 | . | TRBV24-1 | TRBD2 | CATSDIAGGGTDTQYF | TGTGCCACCAGTGACATAGCGGGAGGCGGGACAGATACGCAGTATTTT
TRBJ2-1 | . | TRBV27 | TRBD2 | CASSQVAGAPQFF | TGTGCCAGCAGTCAGGTAGCGGGAGCTCCTCAGTTCTTC
TRBJ2-7 | . | TRBV9 | TRBD2 | CASSVAGSGAYEQYF | TGTGCCAGCAGCGTAGCGGGTAGCGGGGCCTACGAGCAGTACTTC
TRBJ2-4 | once | TRBV18 | TRBD2 | CASSPLGTSGNIQYF | TGTGCCAGCTCACCACTGGGGACTAGCGGAAACATTCAGTACTTC
TRBJ1-5 | . | TRBV5-1 | TRBD1 | CASSDRGEKPQHF | TGCGCCAGCAGCGACAGGGGGGAGAAGCCCCAGCATTTT
TRBJ2-2 | . | TRBV7-2 | TRBD1 | CASSSAGGNTGELFF | TGTGCCAGCAGCTCGGCAGGGGGGAACACCGGGGAGCTGTTTTTT
TRBJ2-2 | once | TRBV18 | . | CASSGGPPGPLNTGELFF | TGTGCCAGCTCAGGCGGGCCCCCGGGGCCTTTGAACACCGGGGAGCTGTTTTTT
TRBJ2-1 | . | TRBV7-6 | . | CASSLGAPSSYNEQFF | TGTGCCAGCAGCTTAGGCGCTCCGAGCTCCTACAATGAGCAGTTCTTC
TRBJ1-2 | . | TRBV18 | TRBD1 | CASSPDREYGYTF | TGTGCCAGCTCCCCGGACAGGGAATACGGCTACACCTTC
TRBJ2-7 | . | TRBV6-5 | . | CASSYSRGYEQYF | TGTGCCAGCAGTTACTCCAGGGGCTACGAGCAGTACTTC
TRBJ1-1 | . | TRBV6-2/TRBV6-3 | . | CASSYSVPGMLNTEAFF | TGTGCCAGCAGTTACTCCGTCCCCGGGATGCTGAACACTGAAGCTTTCTTT
TRBJ1-4 | . | TRBV2 | . | CASSKAGATNEKLFF | TGTGCCAGCAGTAAGGCTGGGGCCACTAATGAAAAACTGTTTTTT
TRBJ2-3 | . | TRBV5-1 | . | CASRSDLLVTDTQYF | TGCGCCAGCAGATCGGATCTATTAGTCACAGATACGCAGTATTTT
TRBJ1-4 | . | TRBV6-5 | . | CASSYSLSGAGEKLFF | TGTGCCAGCAGTTATTCGCTATCGGGGGCGGGGGAAAAACTGTTTTTT
TRBJ2-2 | . | TRBV4-1 | TRBD2 | CASSQGGLAGVGTGELFF | TGCGCCAGCAGCCAAGGGGGCTTAGCGGGAGTGGGCACCGGGGAGCTGTTTTTT
TRBJ2-3 | . | TRBV21-1 | . | CASSKIRTSGRAPDTQYF | TGTGCCAGCAGCAAAATCAGGACTAGCGGGAGGGCCCCGGATACGCAGTATTTT
TRBJ2-2 | . | TRBV7-9 | . | CASSLSSSGEGTGELFF | TGTGCCAGCAGCTTATCGTCCAGCGGAGAGGGGACCGGGGAGCTGTTTTTT
TRBJ2-2 | . | TRBV27 | TRBD2 | CASSLPGLNTGELFF | TGTGCCAGCAGTCTACCGGGACTAAACACCGGGGAGCTGTTTTTT
TRBJ2-3 | . | TRBV4-1 | . | CASSQLGLSERTDTQYF | TGCGCCAGCAGCCAACTGGGACTCTCCGAGCGCACAGATACGCAGTATTTT
TRBJ1-1 | . | TRBV7-9 | . | CASSRIGTEAFF | TGTGCCAGCAGCCGGATTGGCACTGAAGCTTTCTTT
TRBJ2-2 | . | TRBV5-6 | TRBD1 | CASSLAVGQGAWTGELFF | TGTGCCAGCAGCTTGGCCGTGGGGCAGGGGGCATGGACCGGGGAGCTGTTTTTT
TRBJ2-7 | . | TRBV18 | TRBD1 | CASSPYRGAVSGTYEQYF | TGTGCCAGCTCACCGTACAGGGGCGCGGTCAGCGGTACCTACGAGCAGTACTTC
TRBJ1-5 | . | TRBV5-1 | . | CASSWRGDQPQHF | TGCGCCAGCAGCTGGAGGGGGGATCAGCCCCAGCATTTT
TRBJ2-3 | once | TRBV3-1/TRBV3-2 | TRBD2 | CASSQWGLAGVADTQYF | TGTGCCAGCAGCCAATGGGGACTAGCGGGAGTCGCAGATACGCAGTATTTT
TRBJ2-3 | . | TRBV7-3 | . | CASSLDRNLDTQYF | TGTGCCAGCAGCTTAGACAGGAATCTAGATACGCAGTATTTT
TRBJ2-7 | . | TRBV4-1 | TRBD1 | CASSQPRDRGYYEQYF | TGCGCCAGCAGCCAACCCCGGGACAGGGGATACTACGAGCAGTACTTC
TRBJ2-2 | . | TRBV19 | TRBD1 | CASSFRQGYTGELFF | TGTGCCAGTAGTTTCAGACAGGGGTACACCGGGGAGCTGTTTTTT
TRBJ1-5 | . | TRBV27 | . | CASSPRGAGSNQPQHF | TGTGCCAGCAGTCCGAGGGGGGCAGGTAGCAATCAGCCCCAGCATTTT
TRBJ2-7 | once | TRBV3-1/TRBV3-2 | . | CASSQSAREEQYF | TGTGCCAGCAGCCAATCGGCTCGGGAGGAGCAGTACTTC
TRBJ1-1 | . | TRBV5-1 | TRBD1 | CASSPRTGRNTEAFF | TGCGCCAGCAGCCCCCGGACAGGGCGTAACACTGAAGCTTTCTTT
TRBJ2-1 | . | TRBV3-1/TRBV3-2 | . | CASSPGVRNEQFF | TGTGCCAGCAGCCCAGGGGTTCGGAATGAGCAGTTCTTC
TRBJ2-7 | . | TRBV28 | . | CASTLDLGASYEQYF | TGTGCCAGCACCCTCGACCTGGGGGCCTCCTACGAGCAGTACTTC
TRBJ2-5 | . | TRBV7-9 | . | CASSLNSGQETQYF | TGTGCCAGCAGCTTAAACAGCGGGCAAGAGACCCAGTACTTC
TRBJ1-5 | . | TRBV21-1 | . | CASSKADYSNQPQHF | TGTGCCAGCAGCAAAGCAGATTATAGCAATCAGCCCCAGCATTTT
TRBJ2-7 | . | TRBV7-9 | . | CASSLRGTDEQYF | TGTGCCAGCAGCTTAAGGGGTACCGACGAGCAGTACTTC
TRBJ2-5 | once | TRBV19 | . | CASSQDTGPETQYF | TGTGCCAGTAGCCAGGACACCGGACCAGAGACCCAGTACTTC
TRBJ2-4 | . | TRBV4-2 | . | CASSATVAKNIQYF | TGTGCCAGCAGCGCTACAGTAGCCAAAAACATTCAGTACTTC
TRBJ2-3 | once | TRBV7-9 | . | CASVVTSTGTLADTQYF | TGTGCCAGCGTCGTTACCAGTACCGGGACTTTGGCAGATACGCAGTATTTT
TRBJ2-5 | . | TRBV2 | . | CASRGDGQETQYF | TGTGCCAGCAGGGGGGACGGCCAAGAGACCCAGTACTTC
TRBJ1-4 | . | TRBV5-4 | TRBD1 | CASSGQGGICF | TGTGCCAGCAGCGGACAGGGCGGGATTTGTTTT
TRBJ1-6 | . | TRBV7-9 | . | CASSLGPHSPLHF | TGTGCCAGCAGCTTGGGGCCCCATTCACCCCTCCACTTT
TRBJ2-3 | . | TRBV30 | . | CAWSVSSASLQYF | TGTGCCTGGAGTGTTAGTTCGGCATCCTTGCAGTATTTT
TRBJ2-3 | . | TRBV30 | . | CALTGSADTQYF | TGTGCCTTGACCGGGTCCGCAGATACGCAGTATTTT
TRBJ2-7 | few | TRBV5-1 | TRBD1 | CASSLDRGEQYF | TGCGCCAGCAGCTTGGACAGGGGCGAGCAGTACTTC
TRBJ2-7 | . | TRBV10-3 | . | CAISEGGGSYEQYF | TGTGCCATCAGTGAAGGGGGGGGATCCTACGAGCAGTACTTC